This T cell receptor beta chain was documented in a study of shared clonotypes between healthy human individuals (dated by TCRdb to about 2020). Turning to the overall study: Three men and two women, aged 18 to 49 years, made up the cohort. Per donor, three plates each were used for CD4 naive and CD4 memory, two for CD8 naive, and one for CD8 memory. To estimate repertoire size and how much clonotype sharing occurs between individuals, the study deeply sequenced the blood TCR repertoires of five healthy adults. To increase sequencing depth and limit assay-specific biases, TCR repertoire library preparation and sequencing were carried out by different laboratories using diverse techniques. Between about 0.94 and 8.9 billion PBMCs per donor were obtained by leukapheresis. Broader findings and caveats from the paper: Sampling was restricted to blood, and TCR repertoires in tissue are likely to differ from TCR repertoires in blood. Even with the large sequencing depth, rarefaction of the sorted-subset datasets indicated that sequencing was incomplete. Compared with non-shared clonotypes, clonotypes shared by all four sorted-subset donors had higher generation probabilities. Naive subsets generally had larger estimated clonotype richness than memory subsets did. Based on pairwise subsampling, the degree of clonotype sharing among donors was expected to be affected by sequencing depth. Because the study included a small number of donors, the genetic and exposure-history diversity represented was limited. Across several donors, around 5.4% of naive CD4, approximately 3.6% of naive CD8, approximately 2.5% of memory CD4, and 0.4% to 0.45% of memory CD8 clonotypes were shared.

This clone was picked up one time. This clone's antigen is unknown. No base-level quality is on record; no much larger clone is a single base apart. Using the deep immunoSEQ assay, multiplex PCR amplified TCR CDR3 regions from genomic DNA. For each cell subset, the extracted genomic DNA was distributed evenly across all wells of several immunoSEQ 96-well plates, and each plate served as one replicate. For sorted subsets, roughly 200 ng of genomic DNA, equivalent to 25,000 to 35,000 T cell genomes, went into each replicate PCR. The purified libraries were quantified using a Qubit 3.0 fluorometer, sized with a Bioanalyzer 2100, and then quantified again using the KAPA Library Quantification kit. Each immunoSEQ 96-well plate was sequenced on its own single-read 150-cycle Illumina NextSeq 550 flow cell. In the original analysis: The immunoSEQ output contained only junctional sequences without quality scores, so filtering could not match that applied to full-length reads. To assign V/J genes and CDR3, sequences were annotated against IMGT germline references using PyIR, a Python wrapper for IgBLAST v1.9. Reads were filtered out if the reads had weak V/J assignments (E-value above 1e-6), no CDR3, stop codons, out-of-frame junctions, or ambiguous translated residues. V3J clonotypes were defined as sequences sharing an identical inferred V gene, J gene, and CDR3 amino acid sequence. To compute the percentage overlap between repertoires, the number of shared unique clonotypes was divided by the size of the smaller repertoire. RTK rarefaction, the Chao1 estimator, and Recon v2.1 estimates of unobserved clonotypes were used to assess repertoire richness. Generation probabilities for all TCRbeta clonotypes obtained by the gDNA method from several donors were computed using OLGA. What TCRdb holds here is the immuneACCESS table cut down to in-frame rearrangements. Part of the clones is not present; checked against another copy, under half of the missing clones reflect an unresolved V gene, and the others are unexplained. V, J and clone size are those of that table, while D and trimming were read from the DNA. The sample table lists over 1.4 million clones, around 97% of them with a count of one. The ten largest clones take up roughly 1.2% of the sample.

The donors were healthy, HIV-negative adults with no recently reported acute infections or vaccinations. Every donor was a Caucasian adult residing in Nashville, Tennessee, USA. CD4+ T cells were enriched by magnetic negative selection; naive cells were then positively selected on CD45RA, and the negative fraction formed the memory subset. After blood collection by leukapheresis, PBMCs were isolated using Ficoll-Histopaque density gradient centrifugation and then cryopreserved in the vapor phase of liquid nitrogen. Analytical flow cytometry was used to check the purity and quantity of every magnetically sorted T cell population. From each sorted fraction, genomic DNA was isolated and quantified by UV absorbance on a Nanodrop 2000c. The sequencing input was naive CD4+ T cells sorted from blood. Interpreted using the paper, the cell subset or site label stands for: CD45RA+ positively selected. The TCR comes from a man aged 25-45 years in good health.

The sequenced DNA is TGTGCCAGCAGTAGATCTAGCGGGAGTGGAGCAGATACGCAGTATTTT. It encodes CASSRSSGSGADTQYF. This chain joins TRBV13 to TRBJ2-3; 10 middle bases align to TRBD2. For CDR1 and CDR2, the germline V gene (reference sequence) lists PRHDT and FYEKMQ. V lost 6 bases and J lost 4 bases, and the count of bases not matched to a germline gene is 10. From the cysteine up to the phenylalanine, the CDR3 has a length of 16 residues. Only the CDR3 region is kept as DNA, spanning 48 bases read in frame from base 1.